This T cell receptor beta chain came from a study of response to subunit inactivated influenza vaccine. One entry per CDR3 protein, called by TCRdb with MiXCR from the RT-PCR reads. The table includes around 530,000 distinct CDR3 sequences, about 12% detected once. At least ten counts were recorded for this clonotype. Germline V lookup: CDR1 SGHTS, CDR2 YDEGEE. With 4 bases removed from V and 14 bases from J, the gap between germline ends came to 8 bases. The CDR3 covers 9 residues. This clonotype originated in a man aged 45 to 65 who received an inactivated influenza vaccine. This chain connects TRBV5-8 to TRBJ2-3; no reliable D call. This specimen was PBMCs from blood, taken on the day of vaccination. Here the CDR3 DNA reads TGTGCCAGCAGCCTCGCAGGGTATTTT. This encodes CASSLAGYF. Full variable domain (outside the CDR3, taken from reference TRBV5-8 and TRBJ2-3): EAGVTQSPTHLIKTRGQQATLRCSPISGHTSVYWYQQALGLGLQFLLWYDEGEERNRGNFPPRFSGRQFPNYSSELNVNALELEDSALYLCASSLAGYFGPGTRLTVL.